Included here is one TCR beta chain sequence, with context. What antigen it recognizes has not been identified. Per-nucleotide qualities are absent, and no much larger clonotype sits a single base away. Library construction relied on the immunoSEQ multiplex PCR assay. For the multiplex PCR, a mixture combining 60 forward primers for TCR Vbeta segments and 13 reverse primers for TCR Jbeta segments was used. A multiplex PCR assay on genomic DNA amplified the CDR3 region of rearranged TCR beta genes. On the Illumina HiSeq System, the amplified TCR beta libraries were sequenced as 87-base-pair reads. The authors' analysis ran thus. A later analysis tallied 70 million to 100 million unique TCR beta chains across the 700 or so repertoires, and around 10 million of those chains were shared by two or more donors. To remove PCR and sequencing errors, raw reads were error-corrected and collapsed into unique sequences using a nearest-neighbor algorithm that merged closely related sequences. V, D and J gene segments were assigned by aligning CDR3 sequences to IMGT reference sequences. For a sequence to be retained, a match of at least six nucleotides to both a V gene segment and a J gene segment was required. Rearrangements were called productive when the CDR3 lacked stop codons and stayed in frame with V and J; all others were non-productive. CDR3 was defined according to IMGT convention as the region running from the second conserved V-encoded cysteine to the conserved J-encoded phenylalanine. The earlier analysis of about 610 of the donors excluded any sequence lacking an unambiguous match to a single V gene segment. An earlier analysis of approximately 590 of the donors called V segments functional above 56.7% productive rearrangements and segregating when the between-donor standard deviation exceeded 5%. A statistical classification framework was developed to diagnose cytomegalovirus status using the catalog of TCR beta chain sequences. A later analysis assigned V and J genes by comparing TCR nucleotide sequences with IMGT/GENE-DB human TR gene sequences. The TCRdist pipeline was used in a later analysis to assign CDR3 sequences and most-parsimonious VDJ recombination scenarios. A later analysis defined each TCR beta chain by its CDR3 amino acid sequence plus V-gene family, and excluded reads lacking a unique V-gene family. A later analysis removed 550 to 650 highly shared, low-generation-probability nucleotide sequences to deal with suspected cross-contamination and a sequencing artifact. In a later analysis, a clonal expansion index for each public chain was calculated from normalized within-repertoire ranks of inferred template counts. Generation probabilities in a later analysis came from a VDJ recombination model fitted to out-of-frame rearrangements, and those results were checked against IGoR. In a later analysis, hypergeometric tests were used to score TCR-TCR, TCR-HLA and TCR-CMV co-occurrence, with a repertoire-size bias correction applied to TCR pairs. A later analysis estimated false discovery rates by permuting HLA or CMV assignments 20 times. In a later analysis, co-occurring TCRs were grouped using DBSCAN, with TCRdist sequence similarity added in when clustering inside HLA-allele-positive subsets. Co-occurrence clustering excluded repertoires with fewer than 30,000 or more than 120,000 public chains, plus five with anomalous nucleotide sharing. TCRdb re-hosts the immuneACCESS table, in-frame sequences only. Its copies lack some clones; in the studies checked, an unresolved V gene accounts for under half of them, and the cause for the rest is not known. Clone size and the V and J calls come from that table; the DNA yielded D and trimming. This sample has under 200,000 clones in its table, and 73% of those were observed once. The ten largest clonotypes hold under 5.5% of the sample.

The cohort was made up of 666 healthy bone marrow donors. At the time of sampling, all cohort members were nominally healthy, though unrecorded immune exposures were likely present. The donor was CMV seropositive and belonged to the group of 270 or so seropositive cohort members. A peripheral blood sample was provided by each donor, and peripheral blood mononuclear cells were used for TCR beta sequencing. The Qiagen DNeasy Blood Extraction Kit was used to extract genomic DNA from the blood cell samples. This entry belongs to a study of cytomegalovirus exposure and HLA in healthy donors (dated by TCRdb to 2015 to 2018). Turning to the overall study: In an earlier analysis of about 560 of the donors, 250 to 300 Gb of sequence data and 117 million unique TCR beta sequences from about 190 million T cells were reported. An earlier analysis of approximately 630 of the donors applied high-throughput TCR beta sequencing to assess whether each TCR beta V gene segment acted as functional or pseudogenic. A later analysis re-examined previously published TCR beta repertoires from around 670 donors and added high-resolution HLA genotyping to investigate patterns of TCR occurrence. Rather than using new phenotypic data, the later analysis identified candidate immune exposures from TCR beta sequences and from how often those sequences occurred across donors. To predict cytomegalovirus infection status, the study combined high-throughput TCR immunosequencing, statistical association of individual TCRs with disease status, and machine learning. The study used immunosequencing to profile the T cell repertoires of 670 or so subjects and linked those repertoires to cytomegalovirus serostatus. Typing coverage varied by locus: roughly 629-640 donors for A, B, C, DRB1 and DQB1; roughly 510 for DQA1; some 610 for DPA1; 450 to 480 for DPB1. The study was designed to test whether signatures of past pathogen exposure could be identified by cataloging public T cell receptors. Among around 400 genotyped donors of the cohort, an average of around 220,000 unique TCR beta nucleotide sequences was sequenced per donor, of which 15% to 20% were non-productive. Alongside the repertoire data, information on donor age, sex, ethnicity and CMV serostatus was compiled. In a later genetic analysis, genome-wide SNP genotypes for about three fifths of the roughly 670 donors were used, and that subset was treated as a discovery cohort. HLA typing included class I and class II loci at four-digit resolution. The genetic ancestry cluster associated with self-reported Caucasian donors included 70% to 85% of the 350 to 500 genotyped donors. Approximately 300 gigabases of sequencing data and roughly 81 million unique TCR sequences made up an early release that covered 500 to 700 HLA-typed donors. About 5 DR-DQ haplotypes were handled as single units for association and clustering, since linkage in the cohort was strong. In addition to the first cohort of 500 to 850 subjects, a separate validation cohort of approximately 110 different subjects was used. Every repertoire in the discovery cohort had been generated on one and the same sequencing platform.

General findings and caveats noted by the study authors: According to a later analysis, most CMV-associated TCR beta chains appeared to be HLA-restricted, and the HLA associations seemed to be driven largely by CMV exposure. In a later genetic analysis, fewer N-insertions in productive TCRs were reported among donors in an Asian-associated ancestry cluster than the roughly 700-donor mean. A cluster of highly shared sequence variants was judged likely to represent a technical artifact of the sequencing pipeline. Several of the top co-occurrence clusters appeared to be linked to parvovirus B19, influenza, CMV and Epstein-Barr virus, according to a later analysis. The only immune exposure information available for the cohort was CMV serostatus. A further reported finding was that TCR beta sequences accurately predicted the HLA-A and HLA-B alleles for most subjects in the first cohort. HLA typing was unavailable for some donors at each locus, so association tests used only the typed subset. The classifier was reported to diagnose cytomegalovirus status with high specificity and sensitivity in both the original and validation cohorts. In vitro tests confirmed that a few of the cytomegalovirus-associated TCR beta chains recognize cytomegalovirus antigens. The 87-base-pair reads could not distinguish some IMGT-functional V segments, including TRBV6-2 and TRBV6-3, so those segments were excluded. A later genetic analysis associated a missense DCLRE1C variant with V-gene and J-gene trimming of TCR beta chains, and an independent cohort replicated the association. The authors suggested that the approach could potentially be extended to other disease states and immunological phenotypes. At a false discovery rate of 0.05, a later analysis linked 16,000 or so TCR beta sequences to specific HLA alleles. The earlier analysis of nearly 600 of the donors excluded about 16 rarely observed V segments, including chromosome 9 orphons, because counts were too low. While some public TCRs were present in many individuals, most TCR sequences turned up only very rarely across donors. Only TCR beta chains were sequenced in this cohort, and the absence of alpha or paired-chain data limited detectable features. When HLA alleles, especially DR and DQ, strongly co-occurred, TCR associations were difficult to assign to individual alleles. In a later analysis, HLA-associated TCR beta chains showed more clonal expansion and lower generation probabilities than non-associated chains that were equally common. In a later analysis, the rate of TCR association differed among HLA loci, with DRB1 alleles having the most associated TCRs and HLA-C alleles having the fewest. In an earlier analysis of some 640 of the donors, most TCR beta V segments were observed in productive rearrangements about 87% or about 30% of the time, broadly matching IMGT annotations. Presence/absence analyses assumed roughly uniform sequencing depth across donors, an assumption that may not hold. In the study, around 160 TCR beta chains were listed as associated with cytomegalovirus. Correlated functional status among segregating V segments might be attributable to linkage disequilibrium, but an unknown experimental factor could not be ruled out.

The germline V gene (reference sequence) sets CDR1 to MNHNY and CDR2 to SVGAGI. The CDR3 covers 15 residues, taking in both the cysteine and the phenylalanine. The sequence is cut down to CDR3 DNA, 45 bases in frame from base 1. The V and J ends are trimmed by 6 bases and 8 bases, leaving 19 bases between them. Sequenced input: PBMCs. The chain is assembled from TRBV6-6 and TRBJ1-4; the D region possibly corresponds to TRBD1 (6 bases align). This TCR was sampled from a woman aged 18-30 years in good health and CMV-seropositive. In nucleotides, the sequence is TGTGCCAGCAGGCCCACAGGGATAATTGGGGAAAAACTGTTTTTT. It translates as CASRPTGIIGEKLFF.